This T cell receptor (beta chain) was recorded in a study of OX40 agonist ivuxolimab in advanced cancers. Turning to the overall study: The costimulatory receptor OX40 (CD134) was targeted by ivuxolimab, a fully human IgG2 agonistic monoclonal antibody. Intravenous ivuxolimab was administered to patients every 2 weeks at six dose levels: 0.01, 0.1, 0.3, 1.5, 3 and 10 mg/kg. Of the roughly 54 dose-escalation patients, hepatocellular carcinoma was present in approximately 20, melanoma in around 15, renal cell carcinoma in 9 and head and neck cancer in 9. A male proportion of about 79% and a mean age of around 60 years, ranging from 23 to 79, were recorded for the dose-escalation cohort. Prior anti-PD-1, anti-PD-L1 or anti-CTLA-4 therapy was permitted, and roughly two fifths of dose-escalation patients had received checkpoint inhibitors. Partial responses occurred in three dose-escalation patients: two with cutaneous melanoma and one with hepatocellular carcinoma. Peripheral TCRbeta sequencing was intended to test whether TCR sequence diversity was altered and clonal T-cell expansion was caused by ivuxolimab. The paper covers the monotherapy dose-escalation part of the phase I ivuxolimab trial, which included N of about 50 patients. Results the study describes overall, beyond this receptor: Low levels of normalized T-cell clonal expansion were also seen in some patients who did not respond. On average, CD8+ T cells showed more expanded clones than CD4+ T cells after ivuxolimab. In the 0.1-3.0 mg/kg groups, partial responders had among the lowest normalized peripheral clonal expansion, particularly in CD8+ T cells. At doses of 0.1 to 3.0 mg/kg, clonal expansion of both CD4+ and CD8+ blood T cells was observed from baseline to week 6. The antigen specificity of the clonally expanded peripheral T cells was not determined.

Details on this clone: Which antigen it targets is not known. No quality values exist for individual bases; no much larger clone is one base distant.

The CDR3 spans 16 residues, from the cysteine through the phenylalanine. Only the CDR3 part of the read is kept: 48 bases, read in frame from the first base. The germline V gene gives CDR1 as LGHNA and CDR2 as YSLEER. Trimming takes 0 bases from V and 3 bases from J, and the germline ends sit 14 bases apart. Patients with a history of autoimmune disease or receiving systemic immunosuppression were excluded from the trial. Peripheral blood for TCR sequencing was drawn from every dose cohort at baseline, at cycle 4 day 1 and at cycle 7 day 1. The samples were taken from a phase I, first-in-human, multicenter, open-label dose-escalation trial of ivuxolimab. Adults with locally advanced or metastatic melanoma, renal cell, hepatocellular, or head and neck squamous cell carcinoma were enrolled in the trial. CD4+ and CD8+ T cells were sorted separately from peripheral blood before TCR sequencing. For sequencing of the TCRbeta CDR3 region, genomic DNA was extracted from the sorted cells. The immunoSEQ Assay was used to sequence the TCRbeta CDR3 regions. TCRdb mirrors the immuneACCESS table, restricted to in-frame sequences. Some clones are absent from its copies; in checked studies, under half trace to an unresolved V gene, and the reason for the others is unknown. In this sample the table shows around 67,000 clones, roughly 90% of which occur a single time. The ten largest clones add up to around 0.97% of the sample.

Rearrangement joined TRBV4-3 to TRBJ1-2; the D gene is possibly TRBD1, with 5 bases matching. This receptor was obtained from an adult with an advanced solid tumor such as melanoma, head and neck, liver or kidney cancer. This material consisted of CD4+ or CD8+ T cells sorted from blood, taken in a trial of the OX40 agonist ivuxolimab. The CDR3 protein: CASSQEQGGTYYGYTF. The DNA reads TGCGCCAGCAGCCAAGAGCAGGGAGGTACTTACTATGGCTACACCTTC.